This TCR beta chain was recorded in a study of blood T cell repertoires in COVID-19. V was shortened by 6 bases and J by 4 bases, with 12 bases between the two germline ends. Germline CDR1 and CDR2: SNHLY and FYNNEI. The CDR3 is made up of 13 amino acids. Authors' processing steps: The assay estimated nucleated cells by amplifying reference gene primers. Repertoires were generated with immunoSEQ multiplex PCR, while TCRdb's copy carries only in-frame clones and drops some. V and J calls and clone size come straight from that table; D and trimming were deduced from the DNA. The table has some 280,000 clones, 89% seen once; the top ten hold approximately 0.94%.

The clonotype was recovered from a woman aged 40 to 50 who had recovered from COVID-19. The V gene is TRBV2, the J gene TRBJ1-2; a possible D gene is TRBD1 (6 bases). Sequenced: peripheral blood. The DNA for the CDR3 is TGTGCCAGCAGCCTGGGGGCTGGCTATGGCTACACCTTC. Amino acids: CASSLGAGYGYTF.